This record covers a single T cell receptor (beta chain). Profiled with immunoSEQ multiplex PCR; TCRdb holds only in-frame clones, not every one. The sample carries roughly 130,000 clones, roughly nine tenths recorded once. The sample originates from a study of T cell responses to AZD1222 COVID-19 vaccine. Germline CDR1 and CDR2: MDHEN and SYDVKM. Trimming cost V 3 bases and J 3 bases; bases outside gene matches: 10. CDR3 size: 16 residues. The receptor was derived from an adult in good health. The input for sequencing was peripheral blood, taken on day 0 of AZD1222 vaccination. The gene calls are TRBV28 and TRBJ1-2; 7 positions match TRBD1. CDR3 nucleotides: TGTGCCAGCAGTTTCGCCGGGACAGCACATTACTATGGCTACACCTTC. This encodes CASSFAGTAHYYGYTF.